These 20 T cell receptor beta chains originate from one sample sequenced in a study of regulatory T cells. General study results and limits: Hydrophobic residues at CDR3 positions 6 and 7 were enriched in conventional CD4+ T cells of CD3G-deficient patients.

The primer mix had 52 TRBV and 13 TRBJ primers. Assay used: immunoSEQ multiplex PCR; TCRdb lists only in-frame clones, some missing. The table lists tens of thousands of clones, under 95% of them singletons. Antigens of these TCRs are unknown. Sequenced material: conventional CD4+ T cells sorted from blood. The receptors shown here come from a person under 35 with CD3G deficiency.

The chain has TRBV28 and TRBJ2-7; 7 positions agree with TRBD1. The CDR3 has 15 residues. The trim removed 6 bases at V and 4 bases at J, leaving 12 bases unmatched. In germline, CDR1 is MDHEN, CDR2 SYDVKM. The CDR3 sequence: CASSPPLGRGYEQYF. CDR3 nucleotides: TGTGCCAGCAGCCCCCCCCTGGGCAGGGGGTACGAGCAGTACTTC.

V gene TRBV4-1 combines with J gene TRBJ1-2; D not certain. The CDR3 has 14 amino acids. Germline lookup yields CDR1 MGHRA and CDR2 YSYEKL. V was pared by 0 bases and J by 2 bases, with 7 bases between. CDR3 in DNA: TGCGCCAGCAGCCAAGATCGGGCGAACTATGGCTACACCTTC. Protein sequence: CASSQDRANYGYTF.

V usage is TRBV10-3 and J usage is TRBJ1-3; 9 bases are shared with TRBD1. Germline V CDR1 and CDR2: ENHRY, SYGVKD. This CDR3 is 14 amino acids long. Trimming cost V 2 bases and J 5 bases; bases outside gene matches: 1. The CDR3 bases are TGTGCCATCAGTGAGGGGACAGGGCGAAACACCATATATTTT. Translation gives CAISEGTGRNTIYF.

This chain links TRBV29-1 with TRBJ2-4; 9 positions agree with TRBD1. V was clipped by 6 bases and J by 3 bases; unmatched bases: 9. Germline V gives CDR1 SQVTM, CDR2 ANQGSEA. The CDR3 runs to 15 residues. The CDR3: CSVRKTGGDKNIQYF. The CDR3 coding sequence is TGCAGCGTCAGGAAGACAGGGGGGGACAAAAACATTCAGTACTTC.

CDR3 nucleotides: TGCGCCAGCAGCCCACTGGGACAGACCCGTGGGGAGCAGTACTTC. As protein: CASSPLGQTRGEQYF. The chain combines TRBV5-1 with TRBJ2-7, with 7 bases aligning to TRBD1. This CDR3 has 15 residues. J was trimmed by 7 bases and V by 4 bases; bases with no gene match: 14. The germline V gene encodes CDR1 SGHRS and CDR2 YFSETQ.

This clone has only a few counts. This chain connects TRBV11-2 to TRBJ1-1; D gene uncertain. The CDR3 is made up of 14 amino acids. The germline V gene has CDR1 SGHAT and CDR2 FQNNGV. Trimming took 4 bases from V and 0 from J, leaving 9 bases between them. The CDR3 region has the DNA TGTGCCAGCAGCTCCGGACGGTTGAACACTGAAGCTTTCTTT. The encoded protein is CASSSGRLNTEAFF.

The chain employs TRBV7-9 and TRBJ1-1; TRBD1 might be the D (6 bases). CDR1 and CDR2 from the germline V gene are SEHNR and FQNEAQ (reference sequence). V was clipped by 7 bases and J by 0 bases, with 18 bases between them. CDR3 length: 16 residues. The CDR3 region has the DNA TGTGCCAGCAAGACGTTCCGGGGGCAGATGAACACTGAAGCTTTCTTT. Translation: CASKTFRGQMNTEAFF.

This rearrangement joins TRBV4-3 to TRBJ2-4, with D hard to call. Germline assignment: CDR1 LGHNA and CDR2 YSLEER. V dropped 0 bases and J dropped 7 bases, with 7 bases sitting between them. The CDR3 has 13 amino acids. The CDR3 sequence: CASSQEVFNIQYF. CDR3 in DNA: TGCGCCAGCAGCCAAGAAGTCTTTAACATTCAGTACTTC.

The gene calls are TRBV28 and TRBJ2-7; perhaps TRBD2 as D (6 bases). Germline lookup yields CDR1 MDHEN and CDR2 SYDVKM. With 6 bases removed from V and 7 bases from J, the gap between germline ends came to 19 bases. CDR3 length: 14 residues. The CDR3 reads CASRSGEGLREQYF. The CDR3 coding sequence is TGTGCCAGCAGATCGGGAGAGGGTCTCAGAGAGCAGTACTTC.

The CDR3 reads CSVSGRPIADTQYF. Written as DNA, the CDR3 is TGCAGCGTTTCGGGCAGGCCCATTGCAGATACGCAGTATTTT. This chain connects TRBV29-1 to TRBJ2-3; unclear D gene. From germline, CDR1 is SQVTM and CDR2 ANQGSEA. The CDR3 is 14 amino acids. Trimming pared 5 bases from V and 4 bases from J, leaving 16 bases between.

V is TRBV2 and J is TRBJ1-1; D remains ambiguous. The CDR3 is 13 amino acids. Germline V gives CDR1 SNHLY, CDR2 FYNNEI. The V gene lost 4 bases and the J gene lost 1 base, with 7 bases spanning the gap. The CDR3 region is CASSAEANTEAFF. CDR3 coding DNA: TGTGCCAGCAGTGCCGAGGCGAACACTGAAGCTTTCTTT.

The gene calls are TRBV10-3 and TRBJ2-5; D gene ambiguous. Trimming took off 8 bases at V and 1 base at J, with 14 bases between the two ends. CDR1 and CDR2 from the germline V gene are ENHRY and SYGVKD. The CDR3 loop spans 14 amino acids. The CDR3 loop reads CAIGSDLLQETQYF. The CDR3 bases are TGTGCCATCGGAAGCGATCTCCTCCAAGAGACCCAGTACTTC.

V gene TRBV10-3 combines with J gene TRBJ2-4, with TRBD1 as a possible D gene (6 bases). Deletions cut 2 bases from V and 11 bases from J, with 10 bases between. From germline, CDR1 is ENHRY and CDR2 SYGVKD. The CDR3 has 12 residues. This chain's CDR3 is CAISEAQGVQYF. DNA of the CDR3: TGTGCCATCAGTGAGGCACAGGGCGTTCAGTACTTC.

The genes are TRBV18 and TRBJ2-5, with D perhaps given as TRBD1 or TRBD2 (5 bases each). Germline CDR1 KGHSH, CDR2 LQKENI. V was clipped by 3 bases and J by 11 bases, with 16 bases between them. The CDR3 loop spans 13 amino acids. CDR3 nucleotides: TGTGCCAGCTCACCGGGACGCCGTTTGGAGCAGTACTTC. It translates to CASSPGRRLEQYF.

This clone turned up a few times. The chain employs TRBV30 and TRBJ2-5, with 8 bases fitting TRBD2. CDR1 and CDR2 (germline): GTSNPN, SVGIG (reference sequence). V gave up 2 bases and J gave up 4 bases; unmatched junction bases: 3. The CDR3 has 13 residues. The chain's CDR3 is CAWSWGLGETQYF. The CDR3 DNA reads TGTGCCTGGAGTTGGGGACTAGGAGAGACCCAGTACTTC.

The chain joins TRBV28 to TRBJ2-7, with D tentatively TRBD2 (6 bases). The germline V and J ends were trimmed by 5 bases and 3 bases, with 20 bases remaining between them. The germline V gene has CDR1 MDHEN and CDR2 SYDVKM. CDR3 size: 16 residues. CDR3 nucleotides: TGTGCCAGCAGTCCACCCATCGGGGGAGTTCTCTACGAGCAGTACTTC. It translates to CASSPPIGGVLYEQYF.

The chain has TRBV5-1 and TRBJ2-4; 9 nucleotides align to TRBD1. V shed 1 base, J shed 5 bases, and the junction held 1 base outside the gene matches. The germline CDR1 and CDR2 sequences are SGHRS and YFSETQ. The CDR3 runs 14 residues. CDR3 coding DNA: TGCGCCAGCAGCTTGACAGGGGGCCAAAACATTCAGTACTTC. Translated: CASSLTGGQNIQYF.

CDR3 in amino acids: CASSQHRQALLGNQPQHF. Written as DNA, the CDR3 is TGTGCCAGCAGTCAGCACAGACAGGCCCTACTGGGCAATCAGCCCCAGCATTTT. The chain is built from TRBV28 and TRBJ1-5, with D perhaps TRBD1 (6 bases). The ends were cut back, 5 bases at V and 2 bases at J, with 22 bases in the middle. The CDR3 length is 18 residues. The germline V gene encodes CDR1 MDHEN and CDR2 SYDVKM.

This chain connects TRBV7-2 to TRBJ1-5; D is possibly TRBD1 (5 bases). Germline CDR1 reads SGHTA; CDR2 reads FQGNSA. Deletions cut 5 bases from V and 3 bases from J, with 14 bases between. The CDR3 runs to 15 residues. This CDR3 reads CASSPHGAVNQPQHF. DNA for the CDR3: TGTGCCAGCAGCCCCCACGGGGCCGTCAATCAGCCCCAGCATTTT. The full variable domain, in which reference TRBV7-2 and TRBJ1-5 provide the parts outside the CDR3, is GAGVSQSPSNKVTEKGKDVELRCDPISGHTALYWYRQSLGQGLEFLIYFQGNSAPDKSGLPSDRFSAERTGGSVSTLTIQRTQQEDSAVYLCASSPHGAVNQPQHFGDGTRLSIL.

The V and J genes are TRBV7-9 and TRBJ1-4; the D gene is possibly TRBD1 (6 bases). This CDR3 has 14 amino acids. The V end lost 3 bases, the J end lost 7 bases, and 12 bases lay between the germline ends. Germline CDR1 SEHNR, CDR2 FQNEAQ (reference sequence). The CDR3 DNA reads TGTGCCAGCAGCTTTACGGGGGCCGGTGAAAAACTGTTTTTT. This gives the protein CASSFTGAGEKLFF.